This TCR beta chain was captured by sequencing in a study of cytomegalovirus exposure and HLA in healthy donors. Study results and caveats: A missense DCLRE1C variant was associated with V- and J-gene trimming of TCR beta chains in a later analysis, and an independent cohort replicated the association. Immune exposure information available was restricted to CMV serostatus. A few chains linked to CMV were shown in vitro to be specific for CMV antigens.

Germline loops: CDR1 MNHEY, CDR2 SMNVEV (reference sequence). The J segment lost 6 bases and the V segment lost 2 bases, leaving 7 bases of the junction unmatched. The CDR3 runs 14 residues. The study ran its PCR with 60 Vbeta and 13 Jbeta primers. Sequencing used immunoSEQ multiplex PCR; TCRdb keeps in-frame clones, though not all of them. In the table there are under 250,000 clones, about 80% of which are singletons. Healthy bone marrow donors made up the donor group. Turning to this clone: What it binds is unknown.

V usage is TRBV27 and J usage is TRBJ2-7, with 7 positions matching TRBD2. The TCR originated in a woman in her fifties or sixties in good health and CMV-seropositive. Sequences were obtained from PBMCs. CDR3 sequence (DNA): TGTGCCAGCAGTTTAAGGGAGGGCCATATCGAGCAGTACTTC. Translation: CASSLREGHIEQYF.